Included here is one TCR beta chain sequence, with context. The sample comes from a study of identical twins. CDR1 and CDR2 (germline): MNHGY, SAAAGT. This CDR3 contains 15 residues. V dropped 8 bases and J dropped 3; count of bases not matched to a gene: 10. Each CDR3 protein gets one entry after TCRdb re-called the 5' RACE reads with MiXCR. The repertoire holds roughly 1,500,000 distinct CDR3 sequences, with less than 35% as singletons. The chain combines TRBV6-8 with TRBJ2-7; 10 positions match TRBD2. Sequencing was done on a sample of cord blood. This TCR came from a newborn girl in good health. As DNA, the CDR3 is TGTGCCAGCGCGGGACTAGCGATCCCAAACTACGAGCAGTACTTC. This gives the protein CASAGLAIPNYEQYF.